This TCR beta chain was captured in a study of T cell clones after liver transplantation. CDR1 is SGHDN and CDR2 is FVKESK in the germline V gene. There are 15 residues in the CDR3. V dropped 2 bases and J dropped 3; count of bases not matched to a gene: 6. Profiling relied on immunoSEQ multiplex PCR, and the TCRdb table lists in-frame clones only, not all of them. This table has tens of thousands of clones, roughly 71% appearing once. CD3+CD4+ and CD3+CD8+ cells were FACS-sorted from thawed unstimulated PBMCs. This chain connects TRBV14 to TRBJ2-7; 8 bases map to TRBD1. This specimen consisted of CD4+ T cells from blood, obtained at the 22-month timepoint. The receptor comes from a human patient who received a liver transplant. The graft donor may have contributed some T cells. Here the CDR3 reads CASSQSRDRFYEQYF. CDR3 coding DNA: TGTGCCAGCAGCCAATCCCGGGACAGGTTCTACGAGCAGTACTTC.